This TCR beta chain emerged from a study of blood T cell repertoires in COVID-19. Study-wide background: Donors in the United States, Italy and Spain gave samples during acute or convalescent COVID-19.

Repertoires were generated with immunoSEQ multiplex PCR, while TCRdb's copy carries only in-frame clones and drops some. The sample has approximately 63,000 clones; approximately 86% are singletons. This CDR3 contains 12 residues. Trimming cost V 6 bases and J 1 base, with 6 bases left between them. The sequence came from a woman of 80 years or more with active COVID-19. Material: peripheral blood. This chain uses TRBV12-3 or TRBV12-4 with TRBJ1-1; no clear D. The CDR3 sequence is CASSHRNTEAFF. CDR3 sequence (DNA): TGTGCCAGCAGCCACAGGAACACTGAAGCTTTCTTT.